This TCR beta chain was sequenced in a study of siplizumab effects on memory and regulatory T cells. Study conclusions and caveats: Sequences below about 10^-5 frequency were poorly captured, limiting mapping of alloreactive clones. Suppressive capability of dividing Tregs from siplizumab cultures went unverified. Neither a naive nor a memory phenotype was assignable to roughly 75-97% of proliferating CD4+ or CD8+ clones.

Details on this clone: Antigen specificity is unknown.

The assay looked at some 96,000 TCR templates in each sample. Produced via immunoSEQ multiplex PCR; TCRdb's table is partial and in-frame only. The repertoire holds tens of thousands of clones, with roughly 97% as singletons. Trimming cost V 5 bases and J 5 bases, with 18 bases left between them. Germline assignment: CDR1 MNHNY and CDR2 SVGAGI (reference sequence). The CDR3 has 15 amino acids. The rearrangement joins TRBV6-6 to TRBJ1-2; D gene uncertain. The sample taken for sequencing was naive CD8+ T cells sorted from blood. This receptor was obtained from a human donor in good health. The CDR3 DNA sequence: TGTGCCAGCAGTGACCCAAGGATACGATCATATGGCTACACCTTC. Encoded protein: CASSDPRIRSYGYTF.